This is a list of T cell receptor beta chains from one sample in a study. TCRdb re-analysed the RT-PCR reads in MiXCR, keeping a single row per CDR3 protein. The data show fewer than 800,000 distinct CDR3 sequences, 11% to 15% seen once. The material sequenced was memory CD4+ T cells from blood. These receptors were collected from a female donor in good health, serving as a healthy control. The CDR3 runs from the conserved cysteine through the conserved F or W. Fields, in order: V gene, J gene, D gene, clone size, CDR3 DNA, CDR3 protein. The D gene is left open where the match is weak. A row's size may be missing; if present it is once, few, many or a size class.

TRBV10-3	TRBJ2-5	TRBD1	.	TGTGCCATCAGTAGACACAGGGGATCGGCGCAAGAGACCCAGTACTTC	CAISRHRGSAQETQYF
TRBV6-5	TRBJ2-1	.	many	TGTGCCAGCAGCTCCAGTTCAGGAGAGCAGTTCTTC	CASSSSSGEQFF
TRBV7-2	TRBJ2-1	TRBD2	.	TGTGCCAGCAGCTTACGAGGCGGGGGGGTAATAAATGAGCAGTTCTTC	CASSLRGGGVINEQFF
TRBV20-1	TRBJ1-5	.	.	TGCAGTGCTAGAGCCGGGGTGGGAAATCAGCCCCAGCATTTT	CSARAGVGNQPQHF
TRBV18	TRBJ2-5	TRBD2	.	TGTGCCAGCTCACCACGAGCGGGAGGGGAAGAGACCCAGTACTTC	CASSPRAGGEETQYF
TRBV24-1	TRBJ2-6	.	once	TGTGCCACCAGTGCTAGACAGACTGGGGCCAACGTCCTGACTTTC	CATSARQTGANVLTF
TRBV7-9	TRBJ2-3	TRBD1	few	TGTGCCAGCAGCTTACGAGGGGGCCGATATCAAATCACAGATACGCAGTATTTT	CASSLRGGRYQITDTQYF
TRBV20-1	TRBJ2-7	TRBD2	few	TGCAGTGCCCAAAACCGCAAAAGCGGGAGGACTTACTCCTACGAGCAGTACTTC	CSAQNRKSGRTYSYEQYF
TRBV5-1	TRBJ2-3	TRBD1	many	TGCGCCAGCGGGACAGGGGGCGATGTCGGTACGCAGTATTTT	CASGTGGDVGTQYF
TRBV6-1	TRBJ2-5	.	.	TGTGCCAGCAGTGTACAGCCCGGGGTAGAGACCCAGTACTTC	CASSVQPGVETQYF
TRBV4-1	TRBJ2-7	TRBD1	many	TGCGCCAGCAGCCAAGAAGCCGTTAGCATCTCAGGGGGTCGGGGCGAGCAGTACTTC	CASSQEAVSISGGRGEQYF
TRBV7-2	TRBJ1-1	.	few	TGTGCCAGCAGCACCCGACTGGGGGAGAGCACTGAAGCTTTCTTT	CASSTRLGESTEAFF
TRBV5-1	TRBJ2-7	TRBD1	many	TGCGCCAGCAGCCGCGTCAGGGGGAACGAGCAGTACTTC	CASSRVRGNEQYF
TRBV13	TRBJ2-2	.	many	TGTGCCAGCAGCTTGTTTGAGTTACTGAACACCGGGGAGCTGTTTTTT	CASSLFELLNTGELFF
TRBV5-1	TRBJ2-1	TRBD2	.	TGCGCCAGCAGTCACGGCGGGACTAGCGGGAGGTTTGGGGAGTTCTTC	CASSHGGTSGRFGEFF
TRBV11-2	TRBJ2-1	TRBD2	few	TGTGCCAGCAGCCCCGGATCGGGTAGCGGGCCATACAATGAGCAGTTCTTC	CASSPGSGSGPYNEQFF
TRBV12-3/TRBV12-4	TRBJ1-5	.	.	TGTGCCAGCAGTTACAAACAGGGAGTAATGCCCCAGCATTTT	CASSYKQGVMPQHF
TRBV7-9	TRBJ1-1	TRBD1	few	TGTGCCAGCAGCTTAGACAGGGGTCTAGAAGCTTTCTTT	CASSLDRGLEAFF
TRBV7-2	TRBJ2-5	.	.	TGTGCCAGCAGCTTAGCGGGGGGGCCATTAGAGACCCAGTACTTC	CASSLAGGPLETQYF
TRBV12-3/TRBV12-4	TRBJ1-3	.	many	TGTGCCAGCAGTTTACGGCACTCTGGAAACACCATATATTTT	CASSLRHSGNTIYF
TRBV12-3/TRBV12-4	TRBJ2-1	TRBD2	.	TGTGCCAGCAGTCCTAAGGCGGGAGCTACCTCCTACAATGAGCAGTTCTTC	CASSPKAGATSYNEQFF
TRBV9	TRBJ1-2	.	.	TGTGCCAGCAGCGTAGATACACGACCCTATGGCTACACCTTC	CASSVDTRPYGYTF
TRBV29-1	TRBJ2-3	TRBD2	few	TGCAGCGTTGTGGGGCTAGCGGACACAGATACGCAGTATTTT	CSVVGLADTDTQYF
TRBV9	TRBJ1-3	.	few	TGTGCCAGCAGCTCTAGTGAGTCGAGTTCTGGAAACACCATATATTTT	CASSSSESSSGNTIYF
TRBV28	TRBJ2-1	TRBD2	few	TGTGCCAGCAGTTTATATAGCGGGAGGAGTGATGAGCAGTTCTTC	CASSLYSGRSDEQFF
TRBV5-1	TRBJ2-2	TRBD2	.	TGCGCCAGCAGCCCCGGGACTAGCGTAATTCTTACCGGGGAGCTGTTTTTT	CASSPGTSVILTGELFF
TRBV7-2	TRBJ1-1	TRBD1	many	TGTGCCAGCAGGTCACAGGGGGCAGAAAACACTGAAGCTTTCTTT	CASRSQGAENTEAFF
TRBV7-2	TRBJ1-1	.	.	TGTGCCAGCAGCTCGGGACGGCTGAACACTGAAGCTTTCTTT	CASSSGRLNTEAFF
TRBV15	TRBJ2-7	TRBD2	few	TGTGCCACCAGCAGAAGCCCGGTGGGGGGGACCCAGAACGAGCAGTACTTC	CATSRSPVGGTQNEQYF
TRBV12-3/TRBV12-4	TRBJ2-3	.	many	TGTGCCAGCAGCACGGGGACCTTAGATACGCAGTATTTT	CASSTGTLDTQYF
TRBV28	TRBJ2-7	.	few	TGTGCCAGCAGGCTCACTAGCAATAAGGCCTACGAGCAGTACTTC	CASRLTSNKAYEQYF
TRBV12-3/TRBV12-4	TRBJ2-3	.	many	TGTGCCAGCAGACAGTGGGATACGCAGTATTTT	CASRQWDTQYF
TRBV6-1	TRBJ2-7	TRBD1	few	TGTGCCAGTTGCCCGGGAATCGGGACAGGGACCTACGAGCAGTACTTC	CASCPGIGTGTYEQYF
TRBV6-1	TRBJ2-5	TRBD1	few	TGTGCCAGCACTACGACAGGGACCGAGACCCAGTACTTC	CASTTTGTETQYF
TRBV6-6	TRBJ1-1	.	many	TGTGCCAGCAGTTACTCGATGGGGGACACTGAAGCTTTCTTT	CASSYSMGDTEAFF
TRBV2	TRBJ2-7	.	.	TGTGCCAGCAGTGATGAGGCCCTTTACGAGCAGTACTTC	CASSDEALYEQYF
TRBV20-1	TRBJ2-7	.	.	TGCAGTGCTACCCTCGGAAGTCCGTACGAGCAGTACTTC	CSATLGSPYEQYF
TRBV12-3/TRBV12-4	TRBJ1-2	.	few	TGTGCCAGCAGCCCAGTAAGAGGTGGCTACACCTTC	CASSPVRGGYTF
TRBV4-3	TRBJ1-1	.	.	TGCGCCAGCAGCCGTTATAACGTGGGGGGCACTGAAGCTTTCTTT	CASSRYNVGGTEAFF
TRBV10-2	TRBJ1-4	.	.	TGCGCCAGCAGTGAGACCCCCCCTGCAACTAATGAAAAACTGTTTTTT	CASSETPPATNEKLFF
TRBV20-1	TRBJ2-7	.	many	TGCAGTGCGCAGAGGGGGAGGACCTTATACGAGCAGTACTTC	CSAQRGRTLYEQYF
TRBV12-3/TRBV12-4	TRBJ2-5	TRBD2	few	TGTGCCAGCAGTTTAGCGAACCGCGGGGGGGAGACCCAGTACTTC	CASSLANRGGETQYF
TRBV12-3/TRBV12-4	TRBJ1-2	.	.	TGTGCCAGCAGTTTGGGTAGCGGGGGGGGTAACTATGGCTACACCTTC	CASSLGSGGGNYGYTF
TRBV20-1	TRBJ2-7	.	many	TGCAGTGCTAGAGATGGAGGGACCAGCGGGCAGTACTTC	CSARDGGTSGQYF
TRBV5-1	TRBJ1-2	.	.	TGCGCCAGCAGTCCGGGGGCGAGTAGTGGCTACACCTTC	CASSPGASSGYTF
TRBV12-3/TRBV12-4	TRBJ1-5	.	many	TGTGCCAGCAGTTACACCTCAAATCAGCCCCAGCATTTT	CASSYTSNQPQHF
TRBV5-1	TRBJ1-4	.	.	TGCGCCAGCAGCGAAGCCGGGACGAAGGGCGAAAAACTGTTTTTT	CASSEAGTKGEKLFF
TRBV18	TRBJ1-2	.	few	TGTGCCAGCTCACCACCGGCAGGGGATGGCTACACCTTC	CASSPPAGDGYTF
TRBV20-1	TRBJ1-1	.	.	TGCAGTGCTAGGTCCGCCACAGGGTTCACTGAAGCTTTCTTT	CSARSATGFTEAFF
TRBV6-5	TRBJ1-1	.	few	TGTGCCAGCAGTTACTCGAGAGGAGGGGGTATTGAAGCTTTCTTT	CASSYSRGGGIEAFF
TRBV15	TRBJ2-5	.	many	TGTGCCACCAGCTGGGACGGCGTCGGGACCCAGTACTTC	CATSWDGVGTQYF
TRBV7-9	TRBJ2-1	TRBD1	many	TGTGCCAGCAGCTCGACAGGGTCTGGCGAGCAGTTCTTC	CASSSTGSGEQFF
TRBV7-2	TRBJ1-5	.	many	TGTGCCAGCAGCCGTAAACAGGATAGCAATCAGCCCCAGCATTTT	CASSRKQDSNQPQHF
TRBV20-1	TRBJ2-3	TRBD1	.	TGCAGTGCTGAAGGGGGACAGGGCACAGATACGCAGTATTTT	CSAEGGQGTDTQYF
TRBV29-1	TRBJ2-6	.	.	TGCAGCGTCCAGGGGACGGCCGGGGCCAACGTCCTGACTTTC	CSVQGTAGANVLTF